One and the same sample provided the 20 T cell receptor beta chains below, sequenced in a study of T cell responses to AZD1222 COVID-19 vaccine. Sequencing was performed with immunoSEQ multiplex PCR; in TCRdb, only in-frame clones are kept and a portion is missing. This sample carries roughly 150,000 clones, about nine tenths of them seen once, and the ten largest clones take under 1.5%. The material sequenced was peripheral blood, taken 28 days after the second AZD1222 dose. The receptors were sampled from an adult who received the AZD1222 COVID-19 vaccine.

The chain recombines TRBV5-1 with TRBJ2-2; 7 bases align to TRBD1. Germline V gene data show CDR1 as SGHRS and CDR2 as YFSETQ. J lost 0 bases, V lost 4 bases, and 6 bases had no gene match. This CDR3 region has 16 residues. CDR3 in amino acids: CASSTSQGANTGELFF. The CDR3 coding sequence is TGCGCCAGCAGCACGAGCCAGGGGGCGAACACCGGGGAGCTGTTTTTT.

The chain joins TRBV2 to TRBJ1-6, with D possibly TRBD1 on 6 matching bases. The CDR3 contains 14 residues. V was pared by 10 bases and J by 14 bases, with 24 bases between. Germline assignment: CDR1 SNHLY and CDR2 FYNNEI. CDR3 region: CATQRGTSYGALHF. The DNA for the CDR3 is TGTGCCACCCAACGAGGGACATCCTACGGGGCCCTCCACTTT.

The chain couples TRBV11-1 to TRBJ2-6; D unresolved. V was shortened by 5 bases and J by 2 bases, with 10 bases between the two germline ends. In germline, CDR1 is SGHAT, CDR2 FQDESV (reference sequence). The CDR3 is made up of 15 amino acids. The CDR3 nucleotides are TGTGCCAGCAGCCTTGACTCTGCTGGGGCCAACGTCCTGACTTTC. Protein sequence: CASSLDSAGANVLTF.

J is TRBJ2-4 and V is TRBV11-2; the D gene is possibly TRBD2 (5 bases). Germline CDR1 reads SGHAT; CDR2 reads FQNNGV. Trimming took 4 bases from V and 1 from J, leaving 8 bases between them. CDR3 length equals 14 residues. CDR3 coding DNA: TGTGCCAGCAGCTCGAGGGTGGCCAAAAACATTCAGTACTTC. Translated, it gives CASSSRVAKNIQYF. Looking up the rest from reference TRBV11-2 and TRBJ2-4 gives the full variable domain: EAGVAQSPRYKIIEKRQSVAFWCNPISGHATLYWYQQILGQGPKLLIQFQNNGVVDDSQLPKDRFSAERLKGVDSTLKIQPAKLEDSAVYLCASSSRVAKNIQYFGAGTRLSVL.

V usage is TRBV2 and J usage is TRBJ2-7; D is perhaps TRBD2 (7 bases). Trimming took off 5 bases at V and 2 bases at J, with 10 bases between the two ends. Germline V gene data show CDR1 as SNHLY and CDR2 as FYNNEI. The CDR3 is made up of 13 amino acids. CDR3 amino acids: CASSRGAPYEQYF. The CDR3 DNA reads TGTGCCAGCAGTCGGGGGGCACCCTACGAGCAGTACTTC.

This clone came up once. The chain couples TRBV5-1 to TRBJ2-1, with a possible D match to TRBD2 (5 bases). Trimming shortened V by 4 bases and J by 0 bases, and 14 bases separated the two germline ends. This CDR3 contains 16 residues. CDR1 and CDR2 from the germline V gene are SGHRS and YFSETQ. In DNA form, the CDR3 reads TGCGCCAGCAGCCTCTTCAGCGGAAGCTCCTACAATGAGCAGTTCTTC. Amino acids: CASSLFSGSSYNEQFF. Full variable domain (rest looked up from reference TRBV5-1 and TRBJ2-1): KAGVTQTPRYLIKTRGQQVTLSCSPISGHRSVSWYQQTPGQGLQFLFEYFSETQRNKGNFPGRFSGRQFSNSRSEMNVSTLELGDSALYLCASSLFSGSSYNEQFFGPGTRLTVL.

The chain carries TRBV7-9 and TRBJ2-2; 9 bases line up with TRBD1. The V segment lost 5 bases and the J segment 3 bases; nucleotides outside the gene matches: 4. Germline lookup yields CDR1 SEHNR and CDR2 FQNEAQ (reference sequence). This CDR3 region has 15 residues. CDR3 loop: CASSRQGGYTGELFF. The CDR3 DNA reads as TGTGCCAGCAGCCGACAGGGGGGATACACCGGGGAGCTGTTTTTT.

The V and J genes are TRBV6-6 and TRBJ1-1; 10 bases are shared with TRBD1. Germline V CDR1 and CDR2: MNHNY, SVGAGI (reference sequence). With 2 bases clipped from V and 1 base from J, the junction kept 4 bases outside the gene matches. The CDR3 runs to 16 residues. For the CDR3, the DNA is TGTGCCAGCAGTTACCCGGGACAGGGGACGAACACTGAAGCTTTCTTT. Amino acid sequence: CASSYPGQGTNTEAFF.

The chain's CDR3 is CASSHNVGDRGDNEQFF. CDR3 bases: TGTGCCAGCAGCCATAACGTCGGCGACAGGGGGGACAATGAGCAGTTCTTC. The V call is TRBV4-2, the J call TRBJ2-1; 9 bases map to TRBD1. V dropped 3 bases and J dropped 5; count of bases not matched to a gene: 11. The CDR3 contains 17 residues. Germline CDR1 LGHNA, CDR2 YNFKEQ.

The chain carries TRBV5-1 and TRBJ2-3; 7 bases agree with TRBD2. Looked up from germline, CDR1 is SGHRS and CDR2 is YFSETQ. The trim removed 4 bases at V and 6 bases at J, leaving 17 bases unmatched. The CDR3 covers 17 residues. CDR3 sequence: CASSPRGVNFGGDTQYF. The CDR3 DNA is TGCGCCAGCAGCCCCCGGGGGGTCAACTTCGGGGGGGATACGCAGTATTTT.

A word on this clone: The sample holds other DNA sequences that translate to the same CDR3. The CDR3 region is CASSVAGDSYNEQFF. In nucleotides, the CDR3 is TGTGCCAGCAGCGTAGCCGGGGACTCCTACAATGAGCAGTTCTTC. V is TRBV9 and J is TRBJ2-1, with a weak D call TRBD2 (5 bases). V lost 0 bases to trimming and J lost 0 bases, with 7 bases between them. The CDR3 covers 15 residues. Germline assignment: CDR1 SGDLS and CDR2 YYNGEE.

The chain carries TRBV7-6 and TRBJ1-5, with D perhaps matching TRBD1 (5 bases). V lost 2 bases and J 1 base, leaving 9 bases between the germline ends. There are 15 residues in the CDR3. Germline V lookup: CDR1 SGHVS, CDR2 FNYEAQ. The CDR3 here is CASSLMAGSNQPQHF. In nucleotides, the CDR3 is TGTGCCAGCAGCTTAATGGCAGGGAGCAATCAGCCCCAGCATTTT.

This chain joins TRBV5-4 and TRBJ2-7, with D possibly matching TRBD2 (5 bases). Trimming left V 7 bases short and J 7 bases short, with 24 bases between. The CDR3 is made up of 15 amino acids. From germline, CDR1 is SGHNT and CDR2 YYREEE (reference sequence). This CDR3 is CASGIALQARDEQYF. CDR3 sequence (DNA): TGTGCCAGCGGCATTGCCCTTCAGGCTCGGGATGAGCAGTACTTC.

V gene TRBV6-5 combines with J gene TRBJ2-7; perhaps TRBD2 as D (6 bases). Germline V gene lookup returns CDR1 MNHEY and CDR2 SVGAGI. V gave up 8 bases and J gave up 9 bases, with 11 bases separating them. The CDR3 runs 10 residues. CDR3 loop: CASSGRGQYF. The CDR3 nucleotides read TGTGCCAGCTCAGGGCGGGGGCAGTACTTC.

The DNA for the CDR3 is TGTGCCACCAGTGATTTGAGGGAGGGTGCAGATACGCAGTATTTT. It codes for CATSDLREGADTQYF. V is TRBV24-1 and J is TRBJ2-3; 7 bases map to TRBD2. Germline CDR1 and CDR2: KGHDR and SFDVKD. The ends lost 0 bases at V and 4 bases at J; junction bases unmatched: 3. The length of the CDR3 is 15 residues.

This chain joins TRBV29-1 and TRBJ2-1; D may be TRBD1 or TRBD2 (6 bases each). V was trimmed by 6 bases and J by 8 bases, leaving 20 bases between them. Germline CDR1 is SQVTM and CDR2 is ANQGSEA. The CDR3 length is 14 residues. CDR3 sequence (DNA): TGCAGCGTCCTAGGGGGGAGTGGGGCAGATGAGCAGTTCTTC. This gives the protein CSVLGGSGADEQFF.

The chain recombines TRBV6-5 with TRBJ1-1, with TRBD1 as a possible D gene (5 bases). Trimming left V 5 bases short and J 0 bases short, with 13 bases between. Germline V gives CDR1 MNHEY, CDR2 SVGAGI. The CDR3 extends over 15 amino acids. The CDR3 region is CASSTRPDMNTEAFF. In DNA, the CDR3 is TGTGCCAGCAGTACAAGACCGGACATGAACACTGAAGCTTTCTTT.

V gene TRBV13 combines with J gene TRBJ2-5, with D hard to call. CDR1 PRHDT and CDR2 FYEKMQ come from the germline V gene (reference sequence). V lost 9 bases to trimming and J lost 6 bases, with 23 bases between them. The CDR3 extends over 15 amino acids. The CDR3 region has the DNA TGTGCCAGTTCGGATCCTATCCTAGACGGAAAGACCCAGTACTTC. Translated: CASSDPILDGKTQYF. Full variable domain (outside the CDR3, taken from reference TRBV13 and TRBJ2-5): AAGVIQSPRHLIKEKRETATLKCYPIPRHDTVYWYQQGPGQDPQFLISFYEKMQSDKGSIPDRFSAQQFSDYHSELNMSSLELGDSALYFCASSDPILDGKTQYFGPGTRLLVL.

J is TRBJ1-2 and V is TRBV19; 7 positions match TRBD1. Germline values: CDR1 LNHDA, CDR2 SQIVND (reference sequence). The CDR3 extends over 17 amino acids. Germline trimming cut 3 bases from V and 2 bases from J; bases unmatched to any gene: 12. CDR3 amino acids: CASSIPPRQGINYGYTF. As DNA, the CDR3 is TGTGCCAGTAGTATTCCCCCCCGACAGGGAATCAACTATGGCTACACCTTC.

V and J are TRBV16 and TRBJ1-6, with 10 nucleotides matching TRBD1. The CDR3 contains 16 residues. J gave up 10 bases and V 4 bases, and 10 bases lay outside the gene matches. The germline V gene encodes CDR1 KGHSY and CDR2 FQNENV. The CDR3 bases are TGTGCCAGCAGCCCTCCTCAGGACAGGGGGTCCTCACCCCTCCACTTT. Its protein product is CASSPPQDRGSSPLHF.